This T cell receptor beta chain was recorded in a study of T-cell reconstitution after alpha-beta-depleted transplantation in children. This clonotype was seen ten or more times. Germline V gives CDR1 SGHTA, CDR2 FQGNSA. The CDR3 length is 13 residues. V was cut by 2 bases and J by 4 bases, with 5 bases left in between. Unique molecular identifiers were used in preparing the TCRbeta library. TCRdb ran MiXCR on the PCR reads and lists one entry per CDR3 protein. The repertoire holds around 96,000 distinct CDR3 sequences, with 12% as singletons. This TCR came from a human donor who donated a stem cell graft to a child with inherited bone marrow failure. The sample here was PBMCs from the stem cell graft donor, taken from the stem cell graft. V and J are TRBV7-2 and TRBJ2-2; unclear D gene. This CDR3 is CASSLMGTGELFF. CDR3 DNA sequence: TGTGCCAGCAGCTTAATGGGCACCGGGGAGCTGTTTTTT.